The TCR beta chain described here comes from a study of a mutant IDH1 vaccine in newly diagnosed glioma. In the case of this clone: Antigen: not known.

Germline assignment: CDR1 MDHEN and CDR2 SYDVKM. V was clipped by 3 bases and J by 3 bases; unmatched bases: 2. The CDR3 totals 13 residues. As to time point: week 35, safety follow-up. Every vaccine dose comprised 300 ug of mutant IDH1 20-mer peptide plus topical imiquimod. Sequencing was performed with immunoSEQ multiplex PCR; in TCRdb, only in-frame clones are kept and a portion is missing. The data hold about 64,000 clones, with 65% to 75% observed a single time. The sample consisted of PBMCs, taken from a glioma patient whose treatment included an IDH1 peptide vaccine. The receptor was isolated from a middle-aged man with glioma. This chain uses TRBV28 with TRBJ2-7; 7 bases are shared with TRBD1. CDR3 coding DNA: TGTGCCAGCAGTTTCGCAGGGGGCTACGAGCAGTACTTC. It specifies CASSFAGGYEQYF.